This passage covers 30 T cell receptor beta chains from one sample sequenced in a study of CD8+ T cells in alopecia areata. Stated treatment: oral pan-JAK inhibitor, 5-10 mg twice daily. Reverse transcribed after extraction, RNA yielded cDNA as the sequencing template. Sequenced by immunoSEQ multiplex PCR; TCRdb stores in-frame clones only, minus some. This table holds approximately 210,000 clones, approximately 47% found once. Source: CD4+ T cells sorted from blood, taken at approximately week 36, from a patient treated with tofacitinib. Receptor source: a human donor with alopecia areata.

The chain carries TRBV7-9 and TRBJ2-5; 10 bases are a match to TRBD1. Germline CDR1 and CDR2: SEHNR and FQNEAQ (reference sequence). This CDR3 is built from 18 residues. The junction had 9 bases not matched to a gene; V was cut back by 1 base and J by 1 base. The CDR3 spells CASSLGTGTGEIQETQYF. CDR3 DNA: TGTGCCAGCAGCTTAGGTACCGGGACAGGGGAAATCCAAGAGACCCAGTACTTC.

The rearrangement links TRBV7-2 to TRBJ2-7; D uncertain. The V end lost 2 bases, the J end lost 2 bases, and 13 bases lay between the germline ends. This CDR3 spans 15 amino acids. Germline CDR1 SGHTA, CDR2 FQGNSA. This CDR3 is CASSLMHSLAYEQYF. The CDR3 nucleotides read TGTGCCAGCAGCTTAATGCACAGCCTCGCCTACGAGCAGTACTTC.

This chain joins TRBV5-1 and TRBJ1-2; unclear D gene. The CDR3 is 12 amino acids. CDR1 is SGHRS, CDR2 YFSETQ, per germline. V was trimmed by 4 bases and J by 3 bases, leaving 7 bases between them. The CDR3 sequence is CASSPTDYGYTF. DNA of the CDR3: TGCGCCAGCAGCCCGACGGACTATGGCTACACCTTC.

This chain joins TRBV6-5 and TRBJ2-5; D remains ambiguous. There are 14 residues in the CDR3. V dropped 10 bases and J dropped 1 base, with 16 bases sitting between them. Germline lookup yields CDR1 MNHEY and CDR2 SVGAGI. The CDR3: CATRKVTVQETQYF. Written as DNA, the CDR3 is TGTGCCACACGAAAGGTCACAGTCCAAGAGACCCAGTACTTC.

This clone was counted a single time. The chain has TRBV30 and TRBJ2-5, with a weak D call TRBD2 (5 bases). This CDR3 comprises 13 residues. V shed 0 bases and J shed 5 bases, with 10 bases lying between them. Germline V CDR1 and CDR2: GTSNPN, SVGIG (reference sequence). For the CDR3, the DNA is TGTGCCTGGAGTGTACGAGGGTCGGAGACCCAGTACTTC. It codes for CAWSVRGSETQYF.

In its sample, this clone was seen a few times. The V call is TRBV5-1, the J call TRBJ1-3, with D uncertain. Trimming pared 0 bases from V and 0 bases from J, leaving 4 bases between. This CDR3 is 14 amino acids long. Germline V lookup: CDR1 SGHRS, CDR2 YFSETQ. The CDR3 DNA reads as TGCGCCAGCAGCTTGGGCCTCTCTGGAAACACCATATATTTT. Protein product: CASSLGLSGNTIYF.

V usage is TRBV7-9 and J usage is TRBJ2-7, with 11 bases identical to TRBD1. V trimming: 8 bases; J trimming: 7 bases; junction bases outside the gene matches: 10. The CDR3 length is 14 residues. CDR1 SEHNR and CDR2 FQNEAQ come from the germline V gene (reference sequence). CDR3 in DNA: TGTGCCAGCTCCCAGGACAGGGGGCATCGGGAGCAGTACTTC. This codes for CASSQDRGHREQYF.

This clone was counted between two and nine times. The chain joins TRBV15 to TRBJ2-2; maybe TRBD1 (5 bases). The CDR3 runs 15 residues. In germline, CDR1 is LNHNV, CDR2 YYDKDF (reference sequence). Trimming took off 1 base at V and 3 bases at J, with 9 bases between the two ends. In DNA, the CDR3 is TGTGCCACCAGCAGAGGCAGGGTTTACACCGGGGAGCTGTTTTTT. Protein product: CATSRGRVYTGELFF.

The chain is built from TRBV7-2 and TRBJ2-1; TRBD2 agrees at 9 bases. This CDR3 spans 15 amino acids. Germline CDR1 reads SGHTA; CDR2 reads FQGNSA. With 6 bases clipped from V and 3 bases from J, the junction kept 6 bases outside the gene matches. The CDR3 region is CASSSGLASYNEQFF. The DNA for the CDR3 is TGTGCCAGCAGTTCCGGACTAGCGAGCTACAATGAGCAGTTCTTC.

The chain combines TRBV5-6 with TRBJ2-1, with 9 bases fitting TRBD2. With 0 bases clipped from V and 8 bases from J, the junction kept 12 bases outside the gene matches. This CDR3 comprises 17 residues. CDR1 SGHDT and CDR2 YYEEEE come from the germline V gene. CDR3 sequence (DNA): TGTGCCAGCAGCTTGGGTTTCGGGACTAGCTTTTTGGATGAGCAGTTCTTC. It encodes CASSLGFGTSFLDEQFF.

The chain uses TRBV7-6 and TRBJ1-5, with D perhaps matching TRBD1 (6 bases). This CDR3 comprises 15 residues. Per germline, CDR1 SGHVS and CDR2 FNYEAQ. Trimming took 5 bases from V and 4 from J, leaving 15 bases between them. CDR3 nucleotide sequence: TGTGCCAGCAGCAGGGGGGCAAGGGGAAATCAGCCCCAGCATTTT. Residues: CASSRGARGNQPQHF.

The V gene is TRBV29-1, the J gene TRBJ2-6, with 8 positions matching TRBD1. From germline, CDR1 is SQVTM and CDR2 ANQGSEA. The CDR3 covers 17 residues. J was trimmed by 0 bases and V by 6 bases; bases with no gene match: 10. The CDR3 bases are TGCAGCGTAGTCGGACAGGGATTGGTCTCTGGGGCCAACGTCCTGACTTTC. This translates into CSVVGQGLVSGANVLTF.

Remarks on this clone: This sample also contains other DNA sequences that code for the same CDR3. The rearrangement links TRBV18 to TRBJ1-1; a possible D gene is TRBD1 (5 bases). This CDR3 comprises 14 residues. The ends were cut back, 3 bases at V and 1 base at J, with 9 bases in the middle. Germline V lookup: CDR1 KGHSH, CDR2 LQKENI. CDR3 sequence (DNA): TGTGCCAGCTCACCGGGGCAGGGGAACACTGAAGCTTTCTTT. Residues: CASSPGQGNTEAFF.

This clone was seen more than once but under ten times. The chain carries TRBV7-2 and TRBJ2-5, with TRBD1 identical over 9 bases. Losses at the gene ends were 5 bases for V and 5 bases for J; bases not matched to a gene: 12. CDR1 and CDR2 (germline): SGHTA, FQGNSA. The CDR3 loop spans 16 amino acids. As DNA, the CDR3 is TGTGCCAGCAGCCAAGGCTGGGACAGGGCAATCGAGACCCAGTACTTC. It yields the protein CASSQGWDRAIETQYF.

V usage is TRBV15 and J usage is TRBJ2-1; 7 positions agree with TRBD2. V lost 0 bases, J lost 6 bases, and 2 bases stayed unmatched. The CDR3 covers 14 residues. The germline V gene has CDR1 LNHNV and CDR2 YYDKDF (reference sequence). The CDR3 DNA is TGTGCCACCAGCAGAGAAATAGCGGGCAATGAGCAGTTCTTC. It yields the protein CATSREIAGNEQFF.

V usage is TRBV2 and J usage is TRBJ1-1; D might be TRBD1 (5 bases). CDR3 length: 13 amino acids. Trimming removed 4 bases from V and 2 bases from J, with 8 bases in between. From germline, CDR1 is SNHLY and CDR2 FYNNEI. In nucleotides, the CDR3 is TGTGCCAGCAGTGGGGGCAGAAACACTGAAGCTTTCTTT. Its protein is CASSGGRNTEAFF.

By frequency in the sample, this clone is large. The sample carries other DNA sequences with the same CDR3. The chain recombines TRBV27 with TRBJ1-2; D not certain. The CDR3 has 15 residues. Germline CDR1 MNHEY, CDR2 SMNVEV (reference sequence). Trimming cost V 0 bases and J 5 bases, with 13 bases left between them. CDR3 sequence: CASSLSPRGRYGYTF. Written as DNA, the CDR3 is TGTGCCAGCAGTTTATCCCCTCGTGGGAGGTATGGCTACACCTTC.

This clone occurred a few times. CDR3 coding DNA: TGTGCCAGCGCCCCCGGGACAGAGTACACCGGGGAGCTGTTTTTT. This translates into CASAPGTEYTGELFF. V gene TRBV7-2 combines with J gene TRBJ2-2, with 7 bases aligning to TRBD1. This CDR3 is built from 15 residues. V trimming: 8 bases; J trimming: 3 bases; junction bases outside the gene matches: 9. Germline values: CDR1 SGHTA, CDR2 FQGNSA.

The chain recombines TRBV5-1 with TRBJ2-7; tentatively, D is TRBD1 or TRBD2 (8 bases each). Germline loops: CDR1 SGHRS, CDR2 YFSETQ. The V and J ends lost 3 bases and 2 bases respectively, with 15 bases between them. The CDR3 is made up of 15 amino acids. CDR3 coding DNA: TGCGCCAGCAGCTCGGGGGGGACAGGAGCCTACGAGCAGTACTTC. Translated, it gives CASSSGGTGAYEQYF.

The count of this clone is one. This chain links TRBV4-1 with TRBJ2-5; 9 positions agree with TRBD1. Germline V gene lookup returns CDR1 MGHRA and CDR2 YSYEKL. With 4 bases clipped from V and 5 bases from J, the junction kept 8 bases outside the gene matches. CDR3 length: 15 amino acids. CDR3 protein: CASSPQTGGRETQYF. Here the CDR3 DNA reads TGCGCCAGCAGCCCCCAGACAGGGGGGAGGGAGACCCAGTACTTC.

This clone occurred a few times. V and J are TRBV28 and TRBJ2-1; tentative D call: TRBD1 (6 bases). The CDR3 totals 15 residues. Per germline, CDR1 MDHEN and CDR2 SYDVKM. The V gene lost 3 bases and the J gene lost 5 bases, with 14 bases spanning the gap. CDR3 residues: CASSFKGDLNNEQFF. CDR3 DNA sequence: TGTGCCAGCAGTTTCAAGGGGGATTTAAACAATGAGCAGTTCTTC.

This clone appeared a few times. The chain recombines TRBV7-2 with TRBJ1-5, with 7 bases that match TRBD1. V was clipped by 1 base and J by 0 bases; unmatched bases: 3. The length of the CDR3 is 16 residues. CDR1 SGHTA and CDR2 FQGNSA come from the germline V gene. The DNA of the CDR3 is TGTGCCAGCAGCTTAGATCAGGGGGGTAGCAATCAGCCCCAGCATTTT. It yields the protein CASSLDQGGSNQPQHF.

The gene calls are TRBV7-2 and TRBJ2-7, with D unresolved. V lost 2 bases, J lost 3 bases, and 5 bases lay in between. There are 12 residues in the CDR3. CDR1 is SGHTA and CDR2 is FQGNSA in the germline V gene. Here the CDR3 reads CASSLIHYEQYF. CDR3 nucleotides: TGTGCCAGCAGCTTAATTCACTACGAGCAGTACTTC.

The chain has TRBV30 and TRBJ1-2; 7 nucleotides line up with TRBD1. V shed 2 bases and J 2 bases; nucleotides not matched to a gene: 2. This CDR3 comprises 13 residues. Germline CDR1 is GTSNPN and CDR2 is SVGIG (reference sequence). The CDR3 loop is CAWSLQGNYGYTF. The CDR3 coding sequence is TGTGCCTGGAGTTTACAGGGGAACTATGGCTACACCTTC.

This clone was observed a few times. The CDR3 sequence: CSVEEGTGGPYEQYF. CDR3 sequence (DNA): TGCAGCGTTGAAGAGGGGACAGGGGGTCCCTACGAGCAGTACTTC. This chain uses TRBV29-1 with TRBJ2-7, with 11 bases fitting TRBD1. J gave up 2 bases and V 0 bases, and 3 bases lay outside the gene matches. The CDR3 contains 15 residues. The germline CDR1 and CDR2 sequences are SQVTM and ANQGSEA.

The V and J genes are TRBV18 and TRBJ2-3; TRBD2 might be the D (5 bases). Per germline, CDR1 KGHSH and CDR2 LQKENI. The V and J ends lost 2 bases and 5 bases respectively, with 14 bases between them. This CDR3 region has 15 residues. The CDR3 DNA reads TGTGCCAGCTCACCAGAAGCCCAGCGGATAGATACGCAGTATTTT. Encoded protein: CASSPEAQRIDTQYF.

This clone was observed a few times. CDR3 residues: CASRGDGQNEQFF. DNA for the CDR3: TGTGCCAGCAGAGGGGACGGGCAGAATGAGCAGTTCTTC. The chain recombines TRBV2 with TRBJ2-1; D possibly uses TRBD1 or TRBD2 (5 bases each). CDR3 length equals 13 residues. Germline CDR1 SNHLY, CDR2 FYNNEI. Deletions cut 6 bases from V and 7 bases from J, with 13 bases between.

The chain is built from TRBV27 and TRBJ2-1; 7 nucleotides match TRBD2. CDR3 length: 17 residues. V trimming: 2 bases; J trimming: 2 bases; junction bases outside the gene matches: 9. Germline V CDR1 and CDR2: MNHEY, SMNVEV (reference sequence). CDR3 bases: TGTGCCAGCAGTTTACCACAGTCCGGACTAGCCTACAATGAGCAGTTCTTC. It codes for CASSLPQSGLAYNEQFF.

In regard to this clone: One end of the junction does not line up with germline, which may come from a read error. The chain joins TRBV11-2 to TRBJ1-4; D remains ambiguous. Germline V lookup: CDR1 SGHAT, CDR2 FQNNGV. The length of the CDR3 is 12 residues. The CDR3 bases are TGTGCCAGCAGCGATAGTCCGGGAGCCCGGGTTTTT. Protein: CASSDSPGARVF.

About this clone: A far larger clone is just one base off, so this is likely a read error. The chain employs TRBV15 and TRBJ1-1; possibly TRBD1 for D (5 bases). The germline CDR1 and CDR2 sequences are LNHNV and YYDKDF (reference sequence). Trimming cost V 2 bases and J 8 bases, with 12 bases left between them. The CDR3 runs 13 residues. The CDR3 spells CATSRYPQGEAFF. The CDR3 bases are TGTGCCACCAGCAGATATCCCCAGGGAGAAGCTTTCTTT.